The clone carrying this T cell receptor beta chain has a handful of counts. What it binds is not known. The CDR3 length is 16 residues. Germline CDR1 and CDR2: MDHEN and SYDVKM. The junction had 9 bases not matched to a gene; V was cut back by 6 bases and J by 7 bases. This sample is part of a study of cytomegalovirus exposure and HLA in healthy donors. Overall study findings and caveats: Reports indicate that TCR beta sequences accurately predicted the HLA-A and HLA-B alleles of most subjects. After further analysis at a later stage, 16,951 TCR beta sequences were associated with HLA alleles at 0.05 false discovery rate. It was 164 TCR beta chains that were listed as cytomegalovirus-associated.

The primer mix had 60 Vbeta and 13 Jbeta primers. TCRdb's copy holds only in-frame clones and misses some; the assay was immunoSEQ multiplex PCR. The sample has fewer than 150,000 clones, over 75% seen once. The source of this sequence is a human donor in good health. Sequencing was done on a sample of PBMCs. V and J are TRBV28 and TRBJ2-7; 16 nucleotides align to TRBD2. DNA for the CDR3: TGTGCCAGCAGCCCCGGGACTAGCGGGAGGGCCAGGGAGCAGTACTTC. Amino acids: CASSPGTSGRAREQYF.